These 8 T cell receptor beta chains originate from one sample sequenced in a study of OX40 agonist ivuxolimab in advanced cancers. The protocol was immunoSEQ multiplex PCR, while the TCRdb copy is restricted to in-frame clones and leaves out a portion. The repertoire consists of more than 20,000 clones, with around four fifths occurring once and the leading ten covering 26%. Sequencing used CD4+ or CD8+ T cells sorted from blood, obtained in a trial of the OX40 agonist ivuxolimab. The receptor source for this set is an adult with an advanced solid tumor such as melanoma, head and neck, liver or kidney cancer.

CDR3 coding DNA: TGTGCCAGCAGTTATCTGGGGAACACTGAAGCTTTCTTT. Protein sequence: CASSYLGNTEAFF. The V call is TRBV6-6, the J call TRBJ1-1; D unresolved. Germline-derived CDR1 and CDR2 are MNHNY and SVGAGI (reference sequence). The V gene lost 3 bases and the J gene lost 1 base, with 6 bases spanning the gap. The CDR3 consists of 13 residues.

V and J are TRBV28 and TRBJ2-5, with D possibly being TRBD1 (6 bases). V dropped 10 bases and J dropped 4 bases, with 13 bases sitting between them. This CDR3 spans 12 amino acids. Germline V gene lookup returns CDR1 MDHEN and CDR2 SYDVKM. The CDR3 sequence is CATATGRETQYF. The CDR3 region has the DNA TGTGCCACCGCGACAGGTCGAGAGACCCAGTACTTC.

The chain recombines TRBV2 with TRBJ2-5; 8 bases are shared with TRBD1. Near its end, the DNA agrees better with TRBJ2-7, so the J call may be wrong. Germline V gene data show CDR1 as SNHLY and CDR2 as FYNNEI. This CDR3 contains 13 residues. The DNA of the CDR3 is TGTGCCAGAGGTACAGGGGGGAGCTACGAGCAGTACTTC. Protein: CARGTGGSYEQYF.

This clone was detected only a few times. The genes are TRBV7-2 and TRBJ1-4; D perhaps matches TRBD1 (6 bases). Trimming took 6 bases from V and 6 from J, leaving 14 bases between them. The germline V gene has CDR1 SGHTA and CDR2 FQGNSA. The CDR3 covers 14 residues. As DNA, the CDR3 is TGTGCCAGCAGTCCATGGGGGGCAGATGAAAAACTGTTTTTT. Amino acids: CASSPWGADEKLFF. The whole variable domain, filled in from reference TRBV7-2 and TRBJ1-4, reads GAGVSQSPSNKVTEKGKDVELRCDPISGHTALYWYRQSLGQGLEFLIYFQGNSAPDKSGLPSDRFSAERTGGSVSTLTIQRTQQEDSAVYLCASSPWGADEKLFFGSGTQLSVL.

The gene calls are TRBV13 and TRBJ1-1; D remains unclear. V was clipped by 0 bases and J by 8 bases, with 13 bases between them. The CDR3 is 14 amino acids. Germline V gene data show CDR1 as PRHDT and CDR2 as FYEKMQ (reference sequence). CDR3 nucleotide sequence: TGTGCCAGCAGCTTAGGGTACATGATCCCCGAAGCTTTCTTT. As protein: CASSLGYMIPEAFF. The full variable domain, rest sourced from reference TRBV13 and TRBJ1-1, is AAGVIQSPRHLIKEKRETATLKCYPIPRHDTVYWYQQGPGQDPQFLISFYEKMQSDKGSIPDRFSAQQFSDYHSELNMSSLELGDSALYFCASSLGYMIPEAFFGQGTRLTVV.

The gene calls are TRBV9 and TRBJ2-1; D is possibly TRBD2 (5 bases). Trimming shortened V by 3 bases and J by 0 bases, and 19 bases separated the two germline ends. The CDR3 covers 18 residues. The germline V gene encodes CDR1 SGDLS and CDR2 YYNGEE. CDR3 coding DNA: TGTGCCAGCAGCGGAAAACTGGGCGGACTCCTCTCCTACAATGAGCAGTTCTTC. Encoded protein: CASSGKLGGLLSYNEQFF.

This sequence joins TRBV19 and TRBJ2-1, with 9 bases fitting TRBD2. V trimming: 3 bases; J trimming: 3 bases; junction bases outside the gene matches: 9. Germline values: CDR1 LNHDA, CDR2 SQIVND (reference sequence). The CDR3 has 17 residues. CDR3 sequence reads: CASSMGVAGDLYNEQFF. CDR3 nucleotide sequence: TGTGCCAGTAGTATGGGGGTAGCGGGAGATCTCTACAATGAGCAGTTCTTC.

The chain joins TRBV7-2 to TRBJ2-1, with 7 bases matching TRBD2. In germline, CDR1 is SGHTA, CDR2 FQGNSA. The CDR3 has 15 residues. Trimming took 7 bases from V and 1 from J; bases not matched to a gene: 7. CDR3: CASTLRGLSYNEQFF. Written as DNA, the CDR3 is TGTGCCAGCACCCTTAGGGGACTATCCTACAATGAGCAGTTCTTC.